This entry concerns a single T cell receptor (beta chain). Antigen unknown. The germline V gene encodes CDR1 SGHRS and CDR2 YFSETQ. The CDR3 length is 16 residues. Unmatched junction bases numbered 8, after V lost 1 base and J lost 2 bases. This entry comes from a study of cytomegalovirus exposure and HLA in healthy donors. Study-wide results and limits: It was only CMV serostatus that was available as immune exposure information. Altogether, about 160 TCR beta chains were recorded as cytomegalovirus-associated. While the bulk of TCR sequences proved rare, some public TCRs turned up in many donors. A missense variant in DCLRE1C was later tied to TCR beta V- and J-gene trimming.

60 Vbeta and 13 Jbeta primers were used in PCR. Generated by immunoSEQ multiplex PCR, the TCRdb table keeps only in-frame clones and is missing some. Altogether 150,000 to 200,000 clones are present, approximately 85% being singletons, with the ten largest covering 9.3%. Material: PBMCs. The V gene is TRBV5-1, the J gene TRBJ1-1, with 7 bases that match TRBD1. The origin of this receptor is a man between 18 and 29 years old in good health and CMV-seropositive. The CDR3 here is CASSLSVGGLNTEAFF. CDR3 nucleotides: TGCGCCAGCAGCTTGTCTGTAGGGGGCTTAAACACTGAAGCTTTCTTT.